Each of the 17 T cell receptor beta chains below was sequenced from the same sample in a study of blood T cell repertoires in COVID-19. Clones were read by immunoSEQ multiplex PCR, and TCRdb kept only the in-frame ones, dropping some. The data show under 350,000 clones, with 65% to 90% seen just once and around 4.4% held by the top ten. Sequencing was done on a sample of PBMCs or T cells enriched from blood (not recorded which). All receptors derive from a woman aged 35 to 49 with acute COVID-19.

The rearrangement links TRBV7-3 to TRBJ1-3; D is possibly TRBD1 (5 bases). CDR3 length: 14 residues. CDR1 SGHTA and CDR2 FQGTGA come from the germline V gene. V lost 5 bases to trimming and J lost 2 bases, with 10 bases between them. Written as DNA, the CDR3 is TGTGCCAGCAGCCGGGGGGAGGCTGGAAACACCATATATTTT. It specifies CASSRGEAGNTIYF. Drawing the rest from reference TRBV7-3 and TRBJ1-3, the complete variable domain is GAGVSQTPSNKVTEKGKYVELRCDPISGHTALYWYRQSLGQGPEFLIYFQGTGAADDSGLPNDRFFAVRPEGSVSTLKIQRTERGDSAVYLCASSRGEAGNTIYFGEGSWLTVV.

The rearrangement uses TRBV2 and TRBJ2-1; D not certain. V was trimmed by 6 bases and J by 6 bases, leaving 9 bases between them. Germline V gene data show CDR1 as SNHLY and CDR2 as FYNNEI. This CDR3 is built from 12 residues. CDR3 in amino acids: CASRALANEQFF. The CDR3 DNA sequence: TGTGCCAGCAGAGCGTTAGCCAATGAGCAGTTCTTC.

V usage is TRBV18 and J usage is TRBJ1-2; 8 bases are a match to TRBD1. This CDR3 spans 17 amino acids. With V trimmed by 1 base and J by 0 bases, 7 bases remained unmatched. Germline loops: CDR1 KGHSH, CDR2 LQKENI. The CDR3 reads CASSPRRQGAANYGYTF. In nucleotides, the CDR3 is TGTGCCAGCTCACCACGAAGGCAGGGGGCCGCTAACTATGGCTACACCTTC.

CDR3 coding DNA: TGTGCCAGCAGCCATGAGCGGGAGAGGGGCACAGATACGCAGTATTTT. It specifies CASSHERERGTDTQYF. The rearrangement uses TRBV3-1 (or the pseudogene TRBV3-2) and TRBJ2-3; 8 bases fit TRBD2. CDR1 is LGHDT and CDR2 is YNNKEL in the germline V gene (reference sequence). J was trimmed by 1 base and V by 3 bases; bases with no gene match: 6. The length of the CDR3 is 16 residues.

This chain uses TRBV28 with TRBJ2-3; possibly TRBD2 for D (5 bases). Trimming pared 3 bases from V and 0 bases from J, leaving 10 bases between. CDR3 size: 15 residues. The germline V gene has CDR1 MDHEN and CDR2 SYDVKM. The chain's CDR3 is CASSLAGLSTDTQYF. The CDR3 nucleotides read TGTGCCAGCAGTTTGGCGGGCCTTAGCACAGATACGCAGTATTTT.

The CDR3: CASTLPGWNSPLHF. CDR3 in DNA: TGTGCCAGCACCCTCCCGGGATGGAATTCACCCCTCCACTTT. This chain joins TRBV28 and TRBJ1-6; D is ambiguous. Germline V gene lookup returns CDR1 MDHEN and CDR2 SYDVKM. CDR3 length: 14 amino acids. The V end lost 7 bases, the J end lost 7 bases, and 14 bases lay between the germline ends.

The chain is built from TRBV10-3 and TRBJ2-2, with TRBD1 matching 7 bases. Germline V gene lookup returns CDR1 ENHRY and CDR2 SYGVKD. V lost 6 bases, J lost 7 bases, and 8 bases stayed unmatched. CDR3 length equals 14 residues. DNA of the CDR3: TGTGCCATCAGCCAGACAGGGTCCGGCGGGGAGCTGTTTTTT. This sequence encodes CAISQTGSGGELFF.

The chain combines TRBV11-2 with TRBJ2-2; D is unresolved. The CDR3 sequence is 15 residues long. The ends were cut back, 1 base at V and 4 bases at J, with 10 bases in the middle. The germline CDR1 and CDR2 sequences are SGHAT and FQNNGV. DNA for the CDR3: TGTGCCAGCAGCTTAGGAGCACACAGCACCGGGGAGCTGTTTTTT. Its protein product is CASSLGAHSTGELFF.

The V and J genes are TRBV6-2 or TRBV6-3 and TRBJ1-1; a possible D gene is TRBD1 (6 bases). Germline lookup yields CDR1 MNHEY and CDR2 SVGEGT. CDR3 length: 14 amino acids. Trimming took 5 bases from V and 1 from J, leaving 11 bases between them. Here the CDR3 DNA reads TGTGCCAGCAGTACACAGGGACCGAACACTGAAGCTTTCTTT. Amino acids: CASSTQGPNTEAFF.

This chain uses TRBV4-3 with TRBJ2-7; D gene unclear. V was shortened by 4 bases and J by 0 bases, with 13 bases between the two germline ends. The CDR3 is 15 residues long. Germline loops: CDR1 LGHNA, CDR2 YSLEER. Here the CDR3 DNA reads TGCGCCAGCAGCCGTACGACATCGGACTCCTACGAGCAGTACTTC. This gives the protein CASSRTTSDSYEQYF.

The genes are TRBV19 and TRBJ2-2; 9 bases align to TRBD2. The V gene's germline CDR1 is LNHDA and CDR2 SQIVND (reference sequence). Losses at the gene ends were 1 base for V and 5 bases for J; bases not matched to a gene: 8. This CDR3 comprises 17 residues. The CDR3 nucleotides are TGTGCCAGTAGTATAGGCCTACTAGCGGGTTCAACCGGGGAGCTGTTTTTT. It codes for CASSIGLLAGSTGELFF.

The genes are TRBV5-8 and TRBJ2-6, with 7 bases identical to TRBD1. V trimming: 4 bases; J trimming: 3 bases; junction bases outside the gene matches: 7. There are 16 residues in the CDR3. CDR1 is SGHTS, CDR2 YDEGEE, per germline. CDR3 bases: TGTGCCAGCAGCCTCTTACAGGGGAATGGGGCCAACGTCCTGACTTTC. Translating gives CASSLLQGNGANVLTF.

The sample holds one count of this clone. The chain combines TRBV10-3 with TRBJ2-1; 8 bases are a match to TRBD1. Looked up from germline, CDR1 is ENHRY and CDR2 is SYGVKD. The CDR3 is made up of 14 amino acids. Losses at the gene ends were 10 bases for V and 1 base for J; bases not matched to a gene: 6. The CDR3 loop is CATTGGTSYNEQFF. CDR3 nucleotide sequence: TGTGCCACCACAGGGGGTACTTCCTACAATGAGCAGTTCTTC.

The chain employs TRBV5-1 and TRBJ2-7, with 9 nucleotides matching TRBD1. The V and J ends lost 0 bases and 2 bases, in that order; junction bases with no gene match: 12. The CDR3 runs 18 residues. Germline CDR1 is SGHRS and CDR2 is YFSETQ. The DNA for the CDR3 is TGCGCCAGCAGCTTGGCCAGATACGGGACAGGGTTTACCTACGAGCAGTACTTC. Protein sequence: CASSLARYGTGFTYEQYF.

This clone has more than one count but fewer than ten. The J gene is TRBJ1-5, the V gene TRBV2; D gene ambiguous. Germline assignment: CDR1 SNHLY and CDR2 FYNNEI. Trimming cost V 8 bases and J 3 bases, with 11 bases left between them. The CDR3 runs to 13 residues. The CDR3 loop reads CASALAVNQPQHF. The CDR3 nucleotides read TGTGCCAGCGCTTTGGCGGTCAATCAGCCCCAGCATTTT.

V usage is TRBV3-1 (or the pseudogene TRBV3-2) and J usage is TRBJ1-2, with 9 bases identical to TRBD1. This CDR3 comprises 13 residues. J was trimmed by 10 bases and V by 2 bases; bases with no gene match: 5. Germline V gene data show CDR1 as LGHDT and CDR2 as YNNKEL (reference sequence). In nucleotides, the CDR3 is TGTGCCAGCAGCCAAACCGGGACAGGGAACTACACCTTC. Translation gives CASSQTGTGNYTF.

The V call is TRBV2, the J call TRBJ2-5; 10 bases map to TRBD2. J was trimmed by 5 bases and V by 5 bases; bases with no gene match: 5. Germline-derived CDR1 and CDR2 are SNHLY and FYNNEI. CDR3 length: 14 amino acids. CDR3 protein: CASSQTGLAETQYF. The CDR3 DNA is TGTGCCAGCAGTCAAACGGGACTAGCGGAGACCCAGTACTTC.